The 16 T cell receptor beta chains reported below all come from one sample, sequenced in a study of blood T cell repertoires in COVID-19 (dated by TCRdb to 2019 to 2021). Receptor amplification or capture employed the immunoSEQ multiplex PCR assay. TCRdb mirrors the immuneACCESS table, restricted to in-frame sequences. Some clones are absent from its copies; in checked studies, under half trace to an unresolved V gene, and the reason for the others is unknown. In all, the sample holds 350,000 to 400,000 clones, and approximately 90% of those were seen once. Around 0.86% of the sample comes from the top ten. The specimen was PBMCs or T cells enriched from blood (not recorded which). The receptors come from a woman between 35 and 50 years old who had been exposed to COVID-19.

This rearrangement joins TRBV5-1 to TRBJ1-4; TRBD1 is a possible D gene (5 bases). The CDR3 is 12 amino acids. The germline gives CDR1 SGHRS, CDR2 YFSETQ. The V end was cut by 4 bases, the J end by 7 bases, with 8 bases between. CDR3 residues: CASSPGGEKLFF. Here the CDR3 DNA reads TGCGCCAGCAGCCCCGGGGGTGAAAAACTGTTTTTT.

J is TRBJ1-4 and V is TRBV19; D unresolved. CDR1 and CDR2 from the germline V gene are LNHDA and SQIVND (reference sequence). This CDR3 has 11 amino acids. Trimming shortened V by 5 bases and J by 8 bases, and 6 bases separated the two germline ends. In DNA form, the CDR3 reads TGTGCCAGTAGTTTCGGGGAAAAACTGTTTTTT. It encodes CASSFGEKLFF.

In the case of this clone: Other DNA sequences of this sample code for an identical CDR3. This chain links TRBV13 with TRBJ1-1; D gene ambiguous. The CDR3 is made up of 14 amino acids. The V gene's germline CDR1 is PRHDT and CDR2 FYEKMQ (reference sequence). With 0 bases removed from V and 1 base from J, the gap between germline ends came to 6 bases. The CDR3 protein is CASSLGQTNTEAFF. In DNA, the CDR3 is TGTGCCAGCAGCTTAGGACAGACGAACACTGAAGCTTTCTTT.

The genes are TRBV6-5 and TRBJ1-6; D unclear. The CDR3 covers 13 residues. The V end was cut by 6 bases, the J end by 1 base, with 4 bases between. The germline gives CDR1 MNHEY, CDR2 SVGAGI. In DNA form, the CDR3 reads TGTGCCAGCAGCGCGTCCTATAATTCACCCCTCCACTTT. Translating it yields CASSASYNSPLHF.

The chain is built from TRBV29-1 and TRBJ2-7, with TRBD1 identical over 10 bases. This CDR3 region has 12 residues. V lost 7 bases, J lost 3 bases, and 3 bases stayed unmatched. The germline gives CDR1 SQVTM, CDR2 ANQGSEA. CDR3 region: CSAGQGDYEQYF. The CDR3 DNA reads TGCAGCGCTGGACAGGGGGACTACGAGCAGTACTTC.

V and J are TRBV3-1 (or the pseudogene TRBV3-2) and TRBJ2-5, with TRBD1 as a possible D gene (5 bases). Per germline, CDR1 LGHDT and CDR2 YNNKEL (reference sequence). This CDR3 contains 17 residues. The germline V and J ends were trimmed by 0 bases and 5 bases, with 19 bases remaining between them. The chain's CDR3 is CASSQDPPGLRWETQYF. The DNA for the CDR3 is TGTGCCAGCAGCCAAGATCCACCAGGGCTGAGGTGGGAGACCCAGTACTTC.

DNA for the CDR3: TGTGCCAGCAGCTTGGTGTCGAGCACAGATACGCAGTATTTT. Translated, it gives CASSLVSSTDTQYF. The chain carries TRBV5-4 and TRBJ2-3; no clear D gene. Germline V lookup: CDR1 SGHNT, CDR2 YYREEE (reference sequence). Trimming shortened V by 0 bases and J by 0 bases, and 5 bases separated the two germline ends. The CDR3 sequence is 14 residues long. Full variable domain (missing parts from reference TRBV5-4 and TRBJ2-3): ETGVTQSPTHLIKTRGQQVTLRCSSQSGHNTVSWYQQALGQGPQFIFQYYREEENGRGNFPPRFSGLQFPNYSSELNVNALELDDSALYLCASSLVSSTDTQYFGPGTRLTVL.

The chain recombines TRBV29-1 with TRBJ1-1; TRBD1 is a possible D gene (5 bases). The CDR3 sequence is 14 residues long. Looked up from germline, CDR1 is SQVTM and CDR2 is ANQGSEA. Deletions cut 0 bases from V and 4 bases from J, with 12 bases between. CDR3 sequence: CSVEEGSGGTEAFF. The CDR3 DNA follows: TGCAGCGTTGAAGAAGGGTCCGGGGGCACTGAAGCTTTCTTT.

The genes are TRBV9 and TRBJ2-1; 11 positions agree with TRBD2. Germline-derived CDR1 and CDR2 are SGDLS and YYNGEE. V was clipped by 4 bases and J by 5 bases; unmatched bases: 11. The CDR3 loop spans 17 amino acids. The CDR3: CASSPTFGTSGNNEQFF. The CDR3 DNA reads TGTGCCAGCAGCCCCACCTTTGGGACTAGCGGCAACAATGAGCAGTTCTTC. The full variable domain, completed using reference TRBV9 and TRBJ2-1, is DSGVTQTPKHLITATGQRVTLRCSPRSGDLSVYWYQQSLDQGLQFLIQYYNGEERAKGNILERFSAQQFPDLHSELNLSSLELGDSALYFCASSPTFGTSGNNEQFFGPGTRLTVL.

The genes are TRBV7-8 and TRBJ1-2; 7 bases align to TRBD1. Germline CDR1 is SGHVS and CDR2 is FQNEAQ. CDR3 length equals 14 residues. The trim removed 0 bases at V and 5 bases at J, leaving 3 bases unmatched. DNA for the CDR3: TGTGCCAGCAGCTTAGCGGGACAGATGTATGGCTACACCTTC. Translating it yields CASSLAGQMYGYTF.

V and J are TRBV5-5 and TRBJ2-5, with TRBD2 matching over 10 bases. Germline V gives CDR1 SGHKS, CDR2 YYEKEE (reference sequence). The CDR3 length is 16 residues. After removal of 1 base from V and 5 bases from J, the junction contained 8 bases not matched to a gene. CDR3 region: CASSLLPSGSRETQYF. CDR3 nucleotides: TGTGCCAGCAGCTTGTTGCCTAGCGGGAGTAGGGAGACCCAGTACTTC.

The gene calls are TRBV5-4 and TRBJ2-7, with a tentative D call TRBD1 (6 bases). CDR1 is SGHNT and CDR2 is YYREEE in the germline V gene (reference sequence). This CDR3 has 16 amino acids. Trimming pared 4 bases from V and 2 bases from J, leaving 19 bases between. CDR3 coding DNA: TGTGCCAGCAGCCCGAAGTCCGGACAGACGACCTACGAGCAGTACTTC. Its translation is CASSPKSGQTTYEQYF.

In its sample, this clone was seen a few times. V and J are TRBV5-1 and TRBJ2-7; TRBD1 agrees at 10 bases. This CDR3 comprises 15 residues. Germline CDR1 SGHRS, CDR2 YFSETQ. V was pared by 4 bases and J by 5 bases, with 9 bases of the junction left unmatched. CDR3 amino acids: CASSKGQGKTDEQYF. The CDR3 DNA reads as TGCGCCAGCAGCAAGGGACAGGGGAAGACGGACGAGCAGTACTTC.

The chain carries TRBV19 and TRBJ1-1, with 8 bases aligning to TRBD1. Trimming took 4 bases from V and 0 from J; bases not matched to a gene: 4. Germline V lookup: CDR1 LNHDA, CDR2 SQIVND (reference sequence). The CDR3 consists of 15 residues. CDR3 sequence reads: CASSTRQGMNTEAFF. The CDR3 nucleotides are TGTGCCAGTAGTACAAGACAGGGGATGAACACTGAAGCTTTCTTT.

The rearrangement uses TRBV7-9 and TRBJ1-1; a weak D match, TRBD1 (5 bases). The CDR3 consists of 14 residues. V lost 2 bases and J 3 bases, leaving 10 bases between the germline ends. Germline CDR1 is SEHNR and CDR2 is FQNEAQ (reference sequence). CDR3 sequence reads: CASSLFGGDTEAFF. The CDR3 nucleotides are TGTGCCAGCAGCTTATTTGGAGGGGACACTGAAGCTTTCTTT.

In its sample, this clone was seen once. This rearrangement joins TRBV25-1 to TRBJ1-1, with D hard to call. Germline loops: CDR1 MGHDK, CDR2 SYGVNS. Trimming removed 8 bases at V and 1 base at J, with 14 bases between. This CDR3 is built from 14 residues. Here the CDR3 reads CASGAGLGNTEAFF. The CDR3 coding sequence is TGTGCCAGCGGAGCGGGATTAGGGAACACTGAAGCTTTCTTT.